This TCR beta chain was identified during a study of control samples from healthy donors and cancer patients. Using immunoSEQ multiplex PCR, the repertoire was profiled, and TCRdb retains in-frame clones only, with some absent. The data hold 150,000 to 200,000 clones, with 91% observed a single time. Germline V gene lookup returns CDR1 MNHEY and CDR2 SVGAGI. The CDR3 length is 15 residues. The V end lost 4 bases, the J end lost 0 bases, and 10 bases lay between the germline ends. The sample was blood. This chain joins TRBV6-5 and TRBJ1-5; D may be TRBD1 (6 bases). The sequence came from a woman in her twenties or thirties in good health. The CDR3 DNA reads TGTGCCAGCAGTTCTTTAGGGGGTAGCAATCAGCCCCAGCATTTT. This encodes CASSSLGGSNQPQHF.